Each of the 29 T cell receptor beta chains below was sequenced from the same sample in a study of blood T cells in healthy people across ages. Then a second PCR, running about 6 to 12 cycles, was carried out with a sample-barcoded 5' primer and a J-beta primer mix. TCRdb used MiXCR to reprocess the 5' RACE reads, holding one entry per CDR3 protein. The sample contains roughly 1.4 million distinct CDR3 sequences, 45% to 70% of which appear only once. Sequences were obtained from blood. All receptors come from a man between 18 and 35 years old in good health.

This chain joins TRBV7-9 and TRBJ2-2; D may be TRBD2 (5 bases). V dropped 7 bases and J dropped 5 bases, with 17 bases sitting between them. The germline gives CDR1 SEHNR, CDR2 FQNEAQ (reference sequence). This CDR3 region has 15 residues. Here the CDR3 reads CASMRQETRTGELFF. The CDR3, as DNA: TGTGCCAGCATGCGTCAGGAAACTAGGACCGGGGAGCTGTTTTTT.

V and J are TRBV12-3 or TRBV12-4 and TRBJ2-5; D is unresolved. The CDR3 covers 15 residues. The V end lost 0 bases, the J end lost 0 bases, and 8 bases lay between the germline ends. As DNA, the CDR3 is TGTGCCAGCAGTTTAGCGCTGTTGTACCAAGAGACCCAGTACTTC. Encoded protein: CASSLALLYQETQYF.

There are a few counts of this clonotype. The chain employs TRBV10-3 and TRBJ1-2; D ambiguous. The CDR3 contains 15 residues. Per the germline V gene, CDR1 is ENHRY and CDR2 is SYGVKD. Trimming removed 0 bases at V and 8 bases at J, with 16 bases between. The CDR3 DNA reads TGTGCCATCAGTGAGTCGGGGTCCGCTCTTCTGGGCTACACCTTC. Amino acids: CAISESGSALLGYTF.

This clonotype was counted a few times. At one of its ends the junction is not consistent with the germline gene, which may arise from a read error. This CDR3 reads CASSRDRDSYNEQFF. CDR3 nucleotide sequence: TGTGCTAGCAGCCGGGACAGGGACTCCTACAATGAGCAGTTCTTC. This sequence joins TRBV7-7 and TRBJ2-1; 9 bases fit TRBD1. The CDR3 runs to 15 residues. Looked up from germline, CDR1 is SSHAT and CDR2 is FNYEAQ (reference sequence).

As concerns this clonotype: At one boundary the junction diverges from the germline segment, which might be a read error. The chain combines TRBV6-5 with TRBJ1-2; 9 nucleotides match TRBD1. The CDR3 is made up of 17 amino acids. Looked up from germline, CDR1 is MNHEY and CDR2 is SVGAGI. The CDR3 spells CASSYSRTGAYNYGHTF. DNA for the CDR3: TGTGCCAGCAGTTACTCCCGGACAGGGGCATACAACTATGGCCACACCTTC.

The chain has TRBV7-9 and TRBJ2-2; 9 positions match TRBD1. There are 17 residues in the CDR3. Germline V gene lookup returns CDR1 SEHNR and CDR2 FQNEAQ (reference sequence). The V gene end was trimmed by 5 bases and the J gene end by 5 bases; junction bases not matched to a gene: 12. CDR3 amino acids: CASSHSAGTGWTGELFF. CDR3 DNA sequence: TGTGCCAGCAGCCATTCAGCCGGGACAGGGTGGACCGGGGAGCTGTTTTTT.

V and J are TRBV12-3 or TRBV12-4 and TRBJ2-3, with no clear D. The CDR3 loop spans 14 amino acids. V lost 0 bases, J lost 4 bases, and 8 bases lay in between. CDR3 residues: CASSLARPADTQYF. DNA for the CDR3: TGTGCCAGCAGTTTAGCCAGACCCGCAGATACGCAGTATTTT.

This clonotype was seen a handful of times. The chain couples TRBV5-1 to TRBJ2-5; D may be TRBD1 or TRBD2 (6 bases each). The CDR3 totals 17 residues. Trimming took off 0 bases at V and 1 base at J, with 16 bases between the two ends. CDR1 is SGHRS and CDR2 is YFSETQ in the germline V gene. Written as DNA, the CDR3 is TGCGCCAGCAGCTTGGCCCCAGAGGGGGGACCCCAAGAGACCCAGTACTTC. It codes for CASSLAPEGGPQETQYF.

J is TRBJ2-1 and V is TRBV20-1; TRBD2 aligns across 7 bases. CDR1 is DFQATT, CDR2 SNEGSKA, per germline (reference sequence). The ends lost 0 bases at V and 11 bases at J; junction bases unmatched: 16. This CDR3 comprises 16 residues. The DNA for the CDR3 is TGCAGTGCTAGAGATAGGAGCGGGAACAATTTTTCGAAGCAGTTCTTC. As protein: CSARDRSGNNFSKQFF.

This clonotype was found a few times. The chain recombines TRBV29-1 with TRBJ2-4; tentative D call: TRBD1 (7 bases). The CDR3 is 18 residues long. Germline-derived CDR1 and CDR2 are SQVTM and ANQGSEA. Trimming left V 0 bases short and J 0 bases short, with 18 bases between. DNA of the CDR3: TGCAGCGTTGAAGATAGGCGGGACAGACCAGTAGCCAAAAACATTCAGTACTTC. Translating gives CSVEDRRDRPVAKNIQYF.

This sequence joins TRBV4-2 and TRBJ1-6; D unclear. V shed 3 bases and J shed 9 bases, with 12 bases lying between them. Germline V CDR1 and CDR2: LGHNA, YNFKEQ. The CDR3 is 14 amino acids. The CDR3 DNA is TGTGCCAGCAGCCAGGCTGGACTATCTTCACCCCTCCACTTT. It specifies CASSQAGLSSPLHF.

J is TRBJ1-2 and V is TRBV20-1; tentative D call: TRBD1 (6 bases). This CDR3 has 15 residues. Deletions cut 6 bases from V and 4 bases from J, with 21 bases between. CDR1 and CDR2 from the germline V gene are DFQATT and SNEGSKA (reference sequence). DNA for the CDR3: TGCAGTGCCCGAGAGACAGGTAGCACGTCCTATGGCTACACCTTC. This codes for CSARETGSTSYGYTF.

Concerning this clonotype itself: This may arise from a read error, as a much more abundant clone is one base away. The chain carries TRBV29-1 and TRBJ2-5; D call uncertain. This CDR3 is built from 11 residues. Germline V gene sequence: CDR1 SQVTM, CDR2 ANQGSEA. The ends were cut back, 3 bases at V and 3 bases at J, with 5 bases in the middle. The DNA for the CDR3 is TGCAGCGTTGAGGCCAAAGAGACCCAGTACTTC. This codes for CSVEAKETQYF.

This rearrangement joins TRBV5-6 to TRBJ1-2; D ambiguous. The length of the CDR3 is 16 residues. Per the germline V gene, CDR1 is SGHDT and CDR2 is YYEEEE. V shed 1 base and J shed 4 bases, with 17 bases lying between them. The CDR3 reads CASSLITAASTYGYTF. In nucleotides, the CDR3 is TGTGCCAGCAGCTTGATTACGGCTGCAAGTACCTATGGCTACACCTTC.

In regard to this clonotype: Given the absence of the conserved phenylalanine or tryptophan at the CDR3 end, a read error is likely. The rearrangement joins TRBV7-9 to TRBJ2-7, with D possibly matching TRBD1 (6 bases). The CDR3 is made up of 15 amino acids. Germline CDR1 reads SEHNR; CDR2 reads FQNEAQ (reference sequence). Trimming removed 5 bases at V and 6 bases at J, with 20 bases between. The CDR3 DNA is TGTGCCAGCAGCGGAAAACAGGGATCCACGGGCGAGCAGTACTTA. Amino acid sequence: CASSGKQGSTGEQYL.

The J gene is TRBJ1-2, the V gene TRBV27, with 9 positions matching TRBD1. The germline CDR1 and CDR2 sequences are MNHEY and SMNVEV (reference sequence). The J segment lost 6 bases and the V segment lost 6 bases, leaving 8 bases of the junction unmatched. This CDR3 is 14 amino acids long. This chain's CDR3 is CASRSAGTGNGYTF. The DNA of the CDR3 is TGTGCCAGCAGAAGTGCCGGGACAGGGAATGGCTACACCTTC.

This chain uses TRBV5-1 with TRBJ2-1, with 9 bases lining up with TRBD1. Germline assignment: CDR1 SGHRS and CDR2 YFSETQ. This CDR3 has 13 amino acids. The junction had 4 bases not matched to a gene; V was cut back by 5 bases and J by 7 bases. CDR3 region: CASSGTGWNEQFF. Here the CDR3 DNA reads TGCGCCAGCAGTGGGACAGGGTGGAATGAGCAGTTCTTC.

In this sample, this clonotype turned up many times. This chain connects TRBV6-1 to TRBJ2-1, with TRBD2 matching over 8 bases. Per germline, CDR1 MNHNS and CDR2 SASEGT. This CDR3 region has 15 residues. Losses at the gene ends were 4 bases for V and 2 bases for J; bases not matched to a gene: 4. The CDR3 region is CASSGLAGTYNEQFF. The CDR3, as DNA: TGTGCCAGCAGTGGGCTAGCGGGTACCTACAATGAGCAGTTCTTC.

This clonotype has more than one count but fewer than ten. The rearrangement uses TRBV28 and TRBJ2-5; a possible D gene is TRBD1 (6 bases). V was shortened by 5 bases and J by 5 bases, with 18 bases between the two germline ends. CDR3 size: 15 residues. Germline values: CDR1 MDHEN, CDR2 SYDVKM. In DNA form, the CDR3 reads TGTGCCAGCAGTCCGCCTGGACAGCTTGCGGAGACCCAGTACTTC. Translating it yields CASSPPGQLAETQYF. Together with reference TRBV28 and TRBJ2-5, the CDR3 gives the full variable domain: DVKVTQSSRYLVKRTGEKVFLECVQDMDHENMFWYRQDPGLGLRLIYFSYDVKMKEKGDIPEGYSVSREKKERFSLILESASTNQTSMYLCASSPPGQLAETQYFGPGTRLLVL.

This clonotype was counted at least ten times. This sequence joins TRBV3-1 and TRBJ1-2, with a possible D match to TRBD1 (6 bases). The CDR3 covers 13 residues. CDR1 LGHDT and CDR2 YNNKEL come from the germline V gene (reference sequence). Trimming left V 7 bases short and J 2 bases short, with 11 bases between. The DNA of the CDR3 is TGTGCCAGCACCCAGGGGTTCAACTATGGCTACACCTTC. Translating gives CASTQGFNYGYTF. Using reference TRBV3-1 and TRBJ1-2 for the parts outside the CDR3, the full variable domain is DTAVSQTPKYLVTQMGNDKSIKCEQNLGHDTMYWYKQDSKKFLKIMFSYNNKELIINETVPNRFSPKSPDKAHLNLHINSLELGDSAVYFCASTQGFNYGYTFGSGTRLTVV.

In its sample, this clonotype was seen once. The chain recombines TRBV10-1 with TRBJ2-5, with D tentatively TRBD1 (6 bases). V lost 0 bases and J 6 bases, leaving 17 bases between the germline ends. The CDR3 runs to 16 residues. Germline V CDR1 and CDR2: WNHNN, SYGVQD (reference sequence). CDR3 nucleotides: TGCGCCAGCAGTGAGTCTTGGGACACCGGGGAACAGACCCAGTACTTC. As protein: CASSESWDTGEQTQYF.

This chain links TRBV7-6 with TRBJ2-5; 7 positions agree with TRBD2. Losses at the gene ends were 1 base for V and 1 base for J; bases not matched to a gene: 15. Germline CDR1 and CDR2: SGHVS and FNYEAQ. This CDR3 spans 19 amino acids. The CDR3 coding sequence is TGTGCCAGCAGCTTAGACGGGTCCTATCTTAGCGGGCCCCAAGAGACCCAGTACTTC. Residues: CASSLDGSYLSGPQETQYF.

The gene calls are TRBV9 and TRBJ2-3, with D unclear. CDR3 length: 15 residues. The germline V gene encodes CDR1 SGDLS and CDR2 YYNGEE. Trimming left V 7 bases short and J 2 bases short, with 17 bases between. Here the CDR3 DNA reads TGTGCCAGCTCGGCCGGTACTTCCCCCACAGATACGCAGTATTTT. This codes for CASSAGTSPTDTQYF.

The CDR3: CSFRTGTSGKRNTDTQYF. The CDR3 DNA reads TGCAGCTTCCGTACTGGGACTAGCGGGAAACGGAACACAGATACGCAGTATTTT. The V gene is TRBV29-1, the J gene TRBJ2-3; 13 nucleotides agree with TRBD2. With 8 bases clipped from V and 2 bases from J, the junction kept 16 bases outside the gene matches. The germline CDR1 and CDR2 sequences are SQVTM and ANQGSEA. This CDR3 contains 18 residues.

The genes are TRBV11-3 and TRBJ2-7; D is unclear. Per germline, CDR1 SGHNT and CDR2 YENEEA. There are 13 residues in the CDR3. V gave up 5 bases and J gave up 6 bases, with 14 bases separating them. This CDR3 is CASSTHQSGEQYF. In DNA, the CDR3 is TGTGCCAGCAGCACCCACCAAAGTGGCGAGCAGTACTTC. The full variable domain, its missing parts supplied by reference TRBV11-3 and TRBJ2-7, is EAGVVQSPRYKIIEKKQPVAFWCNPISGHNTLYWYLQNLGQGPELLIRYENEEAVDDSQLPKDRFSAERLKGVDSTLKIQPAELGDSAVYLCASSTHQSGEQYFGPGTRLTVT.

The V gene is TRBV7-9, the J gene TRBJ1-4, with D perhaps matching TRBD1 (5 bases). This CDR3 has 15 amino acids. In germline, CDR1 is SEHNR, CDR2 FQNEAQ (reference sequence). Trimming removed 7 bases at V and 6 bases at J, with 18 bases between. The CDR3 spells CASTITGRDYEKLFF. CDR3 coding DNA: TGTGCCAGCACCATTACGGGACGGGACTATGAAAAACTGTTTTTT.

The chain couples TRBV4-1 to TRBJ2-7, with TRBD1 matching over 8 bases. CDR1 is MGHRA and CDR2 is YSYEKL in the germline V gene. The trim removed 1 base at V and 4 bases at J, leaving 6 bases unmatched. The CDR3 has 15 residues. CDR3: CASSQGGWTGYEQYF. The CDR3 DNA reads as TGCGCCAGCAGCCAAGGAGGTTGGACAGGGTACGAGCAGTACTTC.

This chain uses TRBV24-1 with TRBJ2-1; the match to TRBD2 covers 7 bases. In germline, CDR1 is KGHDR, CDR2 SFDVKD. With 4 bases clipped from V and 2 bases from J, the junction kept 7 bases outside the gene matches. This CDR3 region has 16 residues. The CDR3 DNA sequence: TGTGCCACCAGTGAAGACAAAAGCGGGGCCTACAATGAGCAGTTCTTC. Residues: CATSEDKSGAYNEQFF.

The CDR3 region is CASLDAGELFF. CDR3 nucleotides: TGTGCCAGCTTAGATGCCGGGGAGCTGTTTTTT. The chain links TRBV2 to TRBJ2-2; D unresolved. The ends were cut back, 8 bases at V and 6 bases at J, with 7 bases in the middle. Germline V gene lookup returns CDR1 SNHLY and CDR2 FYNNEI. The CDR3 is made up of 11 amino acids.